The 6 T cell receptor beta chains presented below share a single source sample, sequenced in a study of T cell repertoires in cytomegalovirus infection. Via MiXCR, TCRdb re-called the reads, giving one row per CDR3 protein. The table lists 54,000 or so distinct CDR3 sequences, about a third of them singletons. Their cognate antigens are unknown. Material: PBMCs, sequenced either directly or after in vitro stimulation (not recorded which). These receptors all stem from a human donor in good health (CMV status not recorded). Some clones in this sample may be carry-over from other donors' samples.

V and J are TRBV6-2 or TRBV6-3 and TRBJ2-1, with D perhaps TRBD2 (5 bases). The ends were cut back, 8 bases at V and 9 bases at J, with 17 bases in the middle. The CDR3 contains 13 residues. CDR1 and CDR2 from the germline V gene are MNHEY and SVGEGT. The CDR3 spells CASSGLRASEQFF. The CDR3 DNA reads TGTGCCAGCTCTGGACTCCGTGCCAGTGAGCAGTTCTTC.

There are a few counts of this clonotype. V is TRBV2 and J is TRBJ1-2; D remains ambiguous. Germline loops: CDR1 SNHLY, CDR2 FYNNEI. The CDR3 sequence is 13 residues long. V lost 2 bases and J 4 bases, leaving 8 bases between the germline ends. DNA for the CDR3: TGTGCCAGCAGTGAAATGTGGTCCTATGGCTACACCTTC. This translates into CASSEMWSYGYTF. Complete variable domain (other parts from reference TRBV2 and TRBJ1-2): EPEVTQTPSHQVTQMGQEVILRCVPISNHLYFYWYRQILGQKVEFLVSFYNNEISEKSEIFDDQFSVERPDGSNFTLKIRSTKLEDSAMYFCASSEMWSYGYTFGSGTRLTVV.

The rearrangement joins TRBV20-1 to TRBJ2-7, with 7 bases lining up with TRBD2. V lost 0 bases to trimming and J lost 6 bases; unmatched junction nucleotides: 17. The CDR3 extends over 17 amino acids. In germline, CDR1 is DFQATT, CDR2 SNEGSKA (reference sequence). CDR3: CSARDRGSAGVESEQYF. CDR3 in DNA: TGCAGTGCTAGAGATCGTGGCTCCGCGGGGGTTGAGAGCGAGCAGTACTTC.

The chain employs TRBV4-1 and TRBJ2-7; D remains unclear. Trimming pared 0 bases from V and 1 base from J, leaving 10 bases between. The CDR3 length is 15 residues. CDR1 and CDR2 from the germline V gene are MGHRA and YSYEKL. The CDR3 region is CASSQDRTPSYEQYF. DNA for the CDR3: TGCGCCAGCAGCCAAGATCGTACACCTTCCTACGAGCAGTACTTC.

This clonotype was counted between two and nine times. The chain couples TRBV6-2 or TRBV6-3 to TRBJ1-1; D is unclear. Looked up from germline, CDR1 is MNHEY and CDR2 is SVGEGT. Trimming stripped 2 bases from V and 1 base from J, with 8 bases between. This CDR3 region has 14 residues. The CDR3 sequence: CASSYTAANTEAFF. The CDR3 region has the DNA TGTGCCAGCAGTTACACGGCGGCGAACACTGAAGCTTTCTTT.

The chain carries TRBV28 and TRBJ1-1; D perhaps matches TRBD1 (5 bases). The CDR3 is 14 residues long. V lost 5 bases and J lost 1, with 11 bases in between. Looked up from germline, CDR1 is MDHEN and CDR2 is SYDVKM. Here the CDR3 DNA reads TGTGCCAGCAGTCGTCCCGGGACGAACACTGAAGCTTTCTTT. This gives the protein CASSRPGTNTEAFF. Based on the CDR3 plus reference TRBV28 and TRBJ1-1, the full variable domain is DVKVTQSSRYLVKRTGEKVFLECVQDMDHENMFWYRQDPGLGLRLIYFSYDVKMKEKGDIPEGYSVSREKKERFSLILESASTNQTSMYLCASSRPGTNTEAFFGQGTRLTVV.